What follows describes a single T cell receptor (beta chain). What antigen it recognizes has not been identified. It has no much larger one-base neighbor in the sample; base qualities were not kept. Each clonotype received, on average, about 10x coverage in deep resolution sequencing performed on a MiSeq, where the target depth lay between 1 in 1 million and 1 in 200,000 T cells. The immunoSEQ hsTCRB Kit was used to generate the TCR beta libraries. Processing in the source paper ran as follows. The data were analyzed with ImmunoSEQ Analyzer and ImmunoSEQ Data Assistant, and V, D and J gene assignments followed IMGT definitions. Clonality, with values ranging from 0 to 1, was calculated as one minus the normalized Shannon entropy of productive rearrangement frequencies. Only overrepresented clonotypes making up at least 0.05% of the repertoire of each patient were included in the public clonotype analysis. More than ten age-matched healthy donor repertoires from immuneACCESS were used as controls for clonality. Not all clones reach the TCRdb copy of this immuneACCESS table, which keeps in-frame sequences only. Checked studies attribute under half of the gap to unresolved V genes and leave the rest unexplained. From that table come the V and J calls and clone size; the DNA was used to work out D and trimming. Within this sample are about 35,000 clones, with over 70% of them counted one time only. The ten largest clones represent 16% of the sample.

The data were taken from a study of cytotoxic CD8 clonotypes in ibrutinib-treated CLL (dated by TCRdb to 2020 to 2023). For the wider study: The cohort had ten to twelve relapsed/refractory and 15 treatment-naive patients; some 17 were IGHV unmutated. Responses were partial in roughly 24 patients and complete in 2; after median approximately 69 months follow-up, about 14 stayed in remission and 12 progressed. Response samples were taken after a median of 12 months on treatment, ranging from about 6 to 40 months. On average, each sample yielded 255,043 productive templates and tens of thousands of productive rearrangements. Longitudinal samples were available for about 30% of the 86 trial participants. Cryopreserved peripheral blood mononuclear cells were collected at three points: before therapy, at response, and at either sustained remission or disease progression. Every remission and progressive disease sample was obtained while ibrutinib was still being received by the patients.

Interpreted using the paper, the time point label stands for: progressive disease on ibrutinib. For TCR beta library preparation, about 2 micrograms of genomic DNA were isolated from cryopreserved PBMCs. Longitudinal blood samples from CLL patients on ibrutinib monotherapy underwent high-throughput TCR beta sequencing. The patients took part in an open-label, single-center phase 2 trial of ibrutinib monotherapy. The junction shows trimming of 7 bases on V and 3 bases on J, plus 20 bases between the germline ends. Inclusive of the bounding cysteine and phenylalanine, the CDR3 is 16 residues long. Of all the DNA, just the CDR3 is kept, 48 bases in frame from base 1. The CDR1 and CDR2 encoded by the germline V gene are MDHEN and SYDVKM. The investigation overall reported the following: Public clonotypes were rare and either contracted or stayed stable during treatment, and the rise in clonality at ibrutinib response reflected the expansion of private clonotypes. Sampling times were not matched between sustained-remission and progressing patients, and lymph node repertoires were not studied. Baseline clonality was found to be higher than that of age-matched healthy donors and was strongly correlated with circulating CD8+ T-cell counts. Clonality increased at ibrutinib response, stayed stable in sustained remission, and fell back toward baseline at progression.

This receptor chain uses TRBV28 and TRBJ2-3, and TRBD1 may be the D gene, going by 6 matching bases. The specimen was PBMCs, collected at disease progression, from a patient treated with ibrutinib. The clonotype originates from a human donor with chronic lymphocytic leukemia. Read as DNA, the sequence is TGTGCCAGCAAAGGACCCGGGCAGGGGTTTACAGATACGCAGTATTTT. This encodes CASKGPGQGFTDTQYF.